This T cell receptor (beta chain) originates from a study of T cell changes during pregnancy in multiple sclerosis. The V gene end was trimmed by 3 bases and the J gene end by 2 bases; junction bases not matched to a gene: 1. This CDR3 spans 14 amino acids. Germline CDR1 is MNHNS and CDR2 is SASEGT. Method: immunoSEQ multiplex PCR; TCRdb's copy keeps in-frame clones and lacks some. Seen here are around 92,000 clones, 85% to 95% observed once, and the top ten hold roughly 0.99%. This receptor was taken from a female donor with multiple sclerosis, enrolled in a pregnancy study. The gene calls are TRBV6-1 and TRBJ2-7, with 10 bases lining up with TRBD1. The material sequenced was peripheral blood, taken after pregnancy. The CDR3 spells CASSDDRGPYEQYF. In DNA form, the CDR3 reads TGTGCCAGCAGTGACGACAGGGGGCCCTACGAGCAGTACTTC.